Presented here are 31 T cell receptor beta chains from one specimen sequenced in a study of technical replicates of blood from a few donors. Clones were sequenced by immunoSEQ multiplex PCR, and TCRdb holds only the in-frame ones, with some missing. Of 60,000 to 70,000 clones in the sample, nearly 98% were seen once. The sample comprised T cells isolated from PBMCs. All receptors come from a human donor in good health.

The chain has TRBV30 and TRBJ1-2; 8 nucleotides line up with TRBD1. The CDR3 contains 14 residues. Germline V gene sequence: CDR1 GTSNPN, CDR2 SVGIG (reference sequence). Losses at the gene ends were 2 bases for V and 8 bases for J; bases not matched to a gene: 10. The CDR3 region is CAWSSTVQGGGYTF. In nucleotides, the CDR3 is TGTGCCTGGAGTTCAACCGTACAGGGGGGAGGCTACACCTTC.

The V and J genes are TRBV19 and TRBJ1-2; TRBD1 matches at 7 bases. This CDR3 is built from 15 residues. Trimming cost V 1 base and J 5 bases; bases outside gene matches: 7. CDR1 and CDR2 (germline): LNHDA, SQIVND (reference sequence). CDR3 protein: CASSIGAGGRYGYTF. In nucleotides, the CDR3 is TGTGCCAGTAGTATAGGGGCAGGGGGGAGGTATGGCTACACCTTC.

This chain joins TRBV28 and TRBJ2-7; the match to TRBD2 covers 13 bases. The CDR3 totals 15 residues. Trimming removed 6 bases from V and 3 bases from J; junction bases left unmatched: 5. Germline CDR1 MDHEN, CDR2 SYDVKM. In DNA, the CDR3 is TGTGCCAGCAGCTCACTAGCGGGGGGGGTCTACGAGCAGTACTTC. It encodes CASSSLAGGVYEQYF.

The chain employs TRBV4-1 and TRBJ2-5, with 8 positions matching TRBD1. V dropped 1 base and J dropped 2; count of bases not matched to a gene: 9. This CDR3 spans 17 amino acids. The germline V gene has CDR1 MGHRA and CDR2 YSYEKL. The CDR3 reads CASSQATGRDRQETQYF. The CDR3, as DNA: TGCGCCAGCAGCCAAGCCACCGGCAGGGACAGGCAAGAGACCCAGTACTTC.

V is TRBV27 and J is TRBJ2-5, with a tentative D call TRBD2 (6 bases). Germline V gene data show CDR1 as MNHEY and CDR2 as SMNVEV (reference sequence). Trimming left V 6 bases short and J 3 bases short, with 11 bases between. This CDR3 is built from 13 residues. Written as DNA, the CDR3 is TGTGCCAGCAGCGGGGGTTTGGAAGAGACCCAGTACTTC. This gives the protein CASSGGLEETQYF.

V is TRBV5-1 and J is TRBJ1-2; D might be TRBD1 (6 bases). The CDR3 has 16 amino acids. CDR1 is SGHRS and CDR2 is YFSETQ in the germline V gene. V was shortened by 4 bases and J by 4 bases, with 20 bases between the two germline ends. The DNA of the CDR3 is TGCGCCAGCAGCATCAACTCCCCGGGACATTCCTATGGCTACACCTTC. Residues: CASSINSPGHSYGYTF.

J is TRBJ2-7 and V is TRBV9, with 9 bases lining up with TRBD2. The length of the CDR3 is 14 residues. Germline V CDR1 and CDR2: SGDLS, YYNGEE. J gave up 5 bases and V 4 bases, and 7 bases lay outside the gene matches. CDR3 sequence (DNA): TGTGCCAGCAGCCCGCCTAGCGGGAAGGACGAGCAGTACTTC. Its protein product is CASSPPSGKDEQYF. The entire variable domain, with the rest obtained from reference TRBV9 and TRBJ2-7, is as follows: DSGVTQTPKHLITATGQRVTLRCSPRSGDLSVYWYQQSLDQGLQFLIQYYNGEERAKGNILERFSAQQFPDLHSELNLSSLELGDSALYFCASSPPSGKDEQYFGPGTRLTVT.

This chain uses TRBV29-1 with TRBJ1-1; a weak D match, TRBD1 (6 bases). Trimming stripped 4 bases from V and 1 base from J, with 16 bases between. Germline CDR1 and CDR2: SQVTM and ANQGSEA. This CDR3 is 15 amino acids long. Written as DNA, the CDR3 is TGCAGCGTTGCCGGCGGCAGGGGAACGAACACTGAAGCTTTCTTT. This codes for CSVAGGRGTNTEAFF.

The rearrangement joins TRBV7-9 to TRBJ1-3; TRBD1 agrees at 10 bases. The ends lost 6 bases at V and 3 bases at J; junction bases unmatched: 2. Germline values: CDR1 SEHNR, CDR2 FQNEAQ (reference sequence). The CDR3 contains 14 residues. The CDR3 nucleotides read TGTGCCAGCAGAGGACAGGGGGTTGGAAACACCATATATTTT. It translates to CASRGQGVGNTIYF. Complete variable domain (other parts from reference TRBV7-9 and TRBJ1-3): DTGVSQNPRHKITKRGQNVTFRCDPISEHNRLYWYRQTLGQGPEFLTYFQNEAQLEKSRLLSDRFSAERPKGSFSTLEIQRTEQGDSAMYLCASRGQGVGNTIYFGEGSWLTVV.

The chain is built from TRBV5-1 and TRBJ2-5, with 7 positions matching TRBD1. Germline-derived CDR1 and CDR2 are SGHRS and YFSETQ. Trimming took 7 bases from V and 7 from J; bases not matched to a gene: 10. CDR3 length: 13 amino acids. CDR3 amino acids: CASLGQNTATQYF. CDR3 coding DNA: TGCGCCAGCTTGGGACAGAACACAGCGACCCAGTACTTC.

V usage is TRBV15 and J usage is TRBJ2-1; TRBD2 agrees at 7 bases. Per the germline V gene, CDR1 is LNHNV and CDR2 is YYDKDF (reference sequence). With V trimmed by 1 base and J by 7 bases, 7 bases remained unmatched. This CDR3 is built from 15 residues. The CDR3: CATSRAEGGPNEQFF. The CDR3 DNA reads TGTGCCACCAGCAGAGCCGAGGGAGGGCCGAATGAGCAGTTCTTC.

The CDR3 bases are TGCGCCAGCAGCTTTTCGCCCGGGGGACCCGCGGATGAAAAACTGTTTTTT. Translation: CASSFSPGGPADEKLFF. The chain joins TRBV5-1 to TRBJ1-4; a possible D gene is TRBD1 (5 bases). The CDR3 consists of 17 residues. Germline-derived CDR1 and CDR2 are SGHRS and YFSETQ. Trimming removed 2 bases from V and 6 bases from J, with 20 bases in between.

V usage is TRBV6-5 and J usage is TRBJ1-5; no clear D gene. The CDR3 runs 15 residues. CDR1 is MNHEY, CDR2 SVGAGI, per germline. Trimming pared 6 bases from V and 1 base from J, leaving 13 bases between. The CDR3 spells CASRRTGGSNQPQHF. DNA of the CDR3: TGTGCCAGCAGAAGGACGGGAGGGAGCAATCAGCCCCAGCATTTT.

This chain joins TRBV29-1 and TRBJ1-3, with D hard to call. The CDR3 contains 13 residues. V was cut by 3 bases and J by 0 bases, with 6 bases left in between. CDR1 and CDR2 (germline): SQVTM, ANQGSEA. The DNA of the CDR3 is TGCAGCGTTGAGGCCAACTCTGGAAACACCATATATTTT. It is translated as CSVEANSGNTIYF.

This rearrangement joins TRBV6-5 to TRBJ1-2; D ambiguous. Per the germline V gene, CDR1 is MNHEY and CDR2 is SVGAGI. The CDR3 is 15 residues long. The V end was cut by 2 bases, the J end by 3 bases, with 13 bases between. This CDR3 reads CASSYHQQNHYGYTF. The CDR3 DNA reads as TGTGCCAGCAGTTACCACCAACAGAACCACTATGGCTACACCTTC.

The chain is built from TRBV10-3 and TRBJ2-7; 8 nucleotides align to TRBD1. This CDR3 comprises 15 residues. CDR1 ENHRY and CDR2 SYGVKD come from the germline V gene. The V segment lost 4 bases and the J segment 2 bases; nucleotides outside the gene matches: 7. The CDR3 sequence is CAISATGQGAYEQYF. For the CDR3, the DNA is TGTGCCATCAGTGCGACCGGACAGGGAGCCTACGAGCAGTACTTC.

This clone was observed a single time. The chain is built from TRBV5-4 and TRBJ2-3, with 12 bases identical to TRBD2. CDR3 length: 16 amino acids. V shed 1 base and J 1 base; nucleotides not matched to a gene: 1. Germline V lookup: CDR1 SGHNT, CDR2 YYREEE (reference sequence). In nucleotides, the CDR3 is TGTGCCAGCAGCTTGAGACTAGCGGGGGGCACAGATACGCAGTATTTT. Residues: CASSLRLAGGTDTQYF.

The chain joins TRBV2 to TRBJ2-3; possible D gene TRBD2, 5 bases. CDR3 length: 18 residues. Between the trimmed V and J ends, which lost 7 bases and 5 bases, there was a span of 28 bases. Germline-derived CDR1 and CDR2 are SNHLY and FYNNEI. CDR3 region: CASTPPDEGVFIGDTQYF. The CDR3 DNA reads as TGTGCCAGCACTCCCCCCGACGAGGGAGTGTTTATTGGAGATACGCAGTATTTT.

V is TRBV5-1 and J is TRBJ2-7; 9 nucleotides line up with TRBD1. The V and J ends lost 4 bases and 4 bases, in that order; junction bases with no gene match: 6. Germline values: CDR1 SGHRS, CDR2 YFSETQ. This CDR3 is 14 amino acids long. In DNA form, the CDR3 reads TGCGCCAGCAGCGTCGGGACAGGGACATACGAGCAGTACTTC. Amino acids: CASSVGTGTYEQYF.

The rearrangement joins TRBV6-5 to TRBJ2-7; the match to TRBD1 covers 7 bases. Germline-derived CDR1 and CDR2 are MNHEY and SVGAGI. This CDR3 spans 15 amino acids. The trim removed 1 base at V and 2 bases at J, leaving 5 bases unmatched. The CDR3 reads CASSYFDREAYEQYF. The CDR3 DNA reads TGTGCCAGCAGTTACTTTGACAGGGAAGCCTACGAGCAGTACTTC.

The rearrangement joins TRBV19 to TRBJ2-1; TRBD1 might be the D (6 bases). The germline V and J ends were trimmed by 4 bases and 5 bases, with 15 bases remaining between them. Germline V gives CDR1 LNHDA, CDR2 SQIVND (reference sequence). The CDR3 is made up of 15 amino acids. The CDR3 sequence: CASSTRQAGDNEQFF. The CDR3 DNA follows: TGTGCCAGTAGTACAAGACAGGCCGGGGACAATGAGCAGTTCTTC.

The genes are TRBV6-5 and TRBJ2-5; 14 bases agree with TRBD2. Trimming cost V 5 bases and J 7 bases; bases outside gene matches: 6. Germline V gene sequence: CDR1 MNHEY, CDR2 SVGAGI. The CDR3 contains 15 residues. The CDR3 protein is CASSPGTSGSGTQYF. The CDR3 nucleotides read TGTGCCAGCAGTCCCGGGACTAGCGGGAGTGGGACCCAGTACTTC.

The genes are TRBV5-6 and TRBJ2-6; D may be TRBD2 (6 bases). V was cut by 4 bases and J by 0 bases, with 14 bases left in between. Germline assignment: CDR1 SGHDT and CDR2 YYEEEE. The CDR3 is 17 residues long. DNA for the CDR3: TGTGCCAGCAGCCTGGGACTTTTGAGCTCTGGGGCCAACGTCCTGACTTTC. This translates into CASSLGLLSSGANVLTF.

The V gene is TRBV6-5, the J gene TRBJ1-1; no reliable D call. The ends were cut back, 6 bases at V and 1 base at J, with 9 bases in the middle. The CDR3 is 13 amino acids. CDR1 MNHEY and CDR2 SVGAGI come from the germline V gene. As DNA, the CDR3 is TGTGCCAGCAGACCCGAGAAGAACACTGAAGCTTTCTTT. Encoded protein: CASRPEKNTEAFF.

The chain combines TRBV5-5 with TRBJ2-1, with unresolved D. With 0 bases removed from V and 2 bases from J, the gap between germline ends came to 3 bases. The CDR3 contains 13 residues. Germline V lookup: CDR1 SGHKS, CDR2 YYEKEE (reference sequence). The CDR3 bases are TGTGCCAGCAGCTTGGATACCTACAATGAGCAGTTCTTC. Its translation is CASSLDTYNEQFF.

The chain links TRBV7-3 to TRBJ1-2, with a tentative D call TRBD1 (5 bases). In germline, CDR1 is SGHTA, CDR2 FQGTGA. V was pared by 2 bases and J by 4 bases, with 11 bases between. This CDR3 contains 14 residues. Here the CDR3 DNA reads TGTGCCAGCAGCTTAGATCGCGGGGGCTATGGCTACACCTTC. This codes for CASSLDRGGYGYTF.

The rearrangement joins TRBV6-5 to TRBJ2-7; 7 bases agree with TRBD1. CDR1 MNHEY and CDR2 SVGAGI come from the germline V gene. CDR3 length: 13 amino acids. Trimming at V came to 8 bases and at J to 6 bases, leaving 10 bases not matched to a gene. This chain's CDR3 is CASGRQGLGEQYF. The CDR3 DNA reads TGTGCCAGCGGGAGACAGGGTTTGGGCGAGCAGTACTTC.

The chain carries TRBV27 and TRBJ2-2, with TRBD1 identical over 8 bases. Germline CDR1 MNHEY, CDR2 SMNVEV (reference sequence). The CDR3 totals 13 residues. Germline trimming cut 6 bases from V and 4 bases from J; bases unmatched to any gene: 1. The CDR3 bases are TGTGCCAGCAGGGACAGGGCCACCGGGGAGCTGTTTTTT. Its protein is CASRDRATGELFF.

This rearrangement joins TRBV28 to TRBJ2-1; 10 bases align to TRBD2. This CDR3 comprises 17 residues. The germline V gene has CDR1 MDHEN and CDR2 SYDVKM. V was pared by 5 bases and J by 0 bases, with 7 bases of the junction left unmatched. CDR3 DNA sequence: TGTGCCAGCAGTCCTATTAGCGGGGGGATCTCCTACAATGAGCAGTTCTTC. This codes for CASSPISGGISYNEQFF.

The V gene is TRBV6-6, the J gene TRBJ2-3; 12 positions match TRBD1. In germline, CDR1 is MNHNY, CDR2 SVGAGI (reference sequence). J lost 4 bases, V lost 6 bases, and 5 bases had no gene match. The CDR3 runs 15 residues. CDR3 protein: CASRGTGGIADTQYF. CDR3 nucleotide sequence: TGTGCCAGCAGAGGGACAGGGGGCATAGCAGATACGCAGTATTTT.

The gene calls are TRBV14 and TRBJ2-7; D is possibly TRBD1 (6 bases). The CDR3 loop spans 16 amino acids. Deletions cut 6 bases from V and 4 bases from J, with 22 bases between. Germline CDR1 and CDR2: SGHDN and FVKESK. CDR3 region: CASSPGTRMERYEQYF. The DNA of the CDR3 is TGTGCCAGCAGTCCCGGGACACGGATGGAGAGATACGAGCAGTACTTC.